Shown below are 28 T cell receptor beta chains from a single sample sequenced in a study of shared T cell receptors in the human thymus. The protocol was immunoSEQ multiplex PCR, while the TCRdb copy is restricted to in-frame clones and leaves out a portion. The sample has some 720,000 clones; roughly 90% are singletons. The same specimen was also included in a second study, on human thymus T cells.

The specimen was thymocytes. These receptors were collected from a boy under two years old with a congenital heart defect.

The gene calls are TRBV5-6 and TRBJ2-3, with 7 bases matching TRBD1. The germline V gene has CDR1 SGHDT and CDR2 YYEEEE. V shed 6 bases, J shed 2 bases, and the junction held 12 bases outside the gene matches. The CDR3 is 16 residues long. The CDR3: CASNILAGGPTDTQYF. CDR3 bases: TGTGCCAGCAACATTCTGGCAGGGGGACCCACAGATACGCAGTATTTT.

This chain uses TRBV5-1 with TRBJ1-1, with no clear D. The CDR3 loop spans 14 amino acids. CDR1 SGHRS and CDR2 YFSETQ come from the germline V gene. V lost 3 bases and J 3 bases, leaving 12 bases between the germline ends. The CDR3 DNA sequence: TGCGCCAGCAGCTACAGAGACCAGGACACTGAAGCTTTCTTT. It translates to CASSYRDQDTEAFF.

The CDR3 is CASSYSDRACNQPQHF. CDR3 DNA: TGTGCCAGCAGTTACTCGGACAGGGCATGCAATCAGCCCCAGCATTTT. This chain uses TRBV6-5 with TRBJ1-5; 8 bases match TRBD1. Trimming removed 0 bases from V and 2 bases from J; junction bases left unmatched: 3. Germline lookup yields CDR1 MNHEY and CDR2 SVGAGI. The CDR3 spans 16 residues.

This chain links TRBV28 with TRBJ2-6, with D perhaps matching TRBD1 (6 bases). The CDR3 is made up of 17 amino acids. Germline loops: CDR1 MDHEN, CDR2 SYDVKM. Trimming pared 7 bases from V and 4 bases from J, leaving 20 bases between. As DNA, the CDR3 is TGTGCCAGCAAGACCGGGACACCGGTCCTGGGGGCCAACGTCCTGACTTTC. Protein sequence: CASKTGTPVLGANVLTF.

The rearrangement joins TRBV6-1 to TRBJ2-2, with D unresolved. Trimming pared 4 bases from V and 2 bases from J, leaving 14 bases between. This CDR3 region has 16 residues. The V gene's germline CDR1 is MNHNS and CDR2 SASEGT. The CDR3 reads CASSGNLDRNTGELFF. CDR3 sequence (DNA): TGTGCCAGCAGTGGGAACCTAGATCGAAACACCGGGGAGCTGTTTTTT.

The chain employs TRBV9 and TRBJ1-3, with D perhaps matching TRBD1 (6 bases). This CDR3 has 15 residues. Germline V lookup: CDR1 SGDLS, CDR2 YYNGEE. The V and J ends lost 3 bases and 2 bases respectively, with 12 bases between them. The CDR3 DNA follows: TGTGCCAGCAGCGCCGTCCCAGGGGCTGGAAACACCATATATTTT. Translation gives CASSAVPGAGNTIYF.

V gene TRBV13 combines with J gene TRBJ2-4, with 12 bases identical to TRBD2. CDR3 length: 17 amino acids. Germline V gene sequence: CDR1 PRHDT, CDR2 FYEKMQ (reference sequence). V lost 4 bases and J lost 6; bases outside the gene matches: 10. The CDR3, as DNA: TGTGCCAGCAGCTCCGATCCCCTAGCGGGAGGGAGAAACATTCAGTACTTC. Its translation is CASSSDPLAGGRNIQYF.

This clone appeared a single time. V and J are TRBV11-2 and TRBJ1-3; TRBD1 matches 10 bases. CDR1 is SGHAT, CDR2 FQNNGV, per germline. The junction had 7 bases not matched to a gene; V was cut back by 5 bases and J by 0 bases. The CDR3 loop spans 17 amino acids. The CDR3 bases are TGTGCCAGCAGCCCCCCCGGGACAGGGGACTCTGGAAACACCATATATTTT. Translation: CASSPPGTGDSGNTIYF.

The V and J genes are TRBV30 and TRBJ1-1; D is possibly TRBD1 (6 bases). V was clipped by 2 bases and J by 11 bases, with 21 bases between them. The CDR3 is 14 residues long. Germline CDR1 and CDR2: GTSNPN and SVGIG (reference sequence). The CDR3 region is CAWSPPDRTSPAFF. CDR3 nucleotide sequence: TGTGCCTGGAGTCCCCCCGACAGGACGTCCCCCGCTTTCTTT.

V is TRBV6-5 and J is TRBJ1-2; a possible D gene is TRBD1 (5 bases). CDR1 and CDR2 from the germline V gene are MNHEY and SVGAGI. The CDR3 consists of 14 residues. V was pared by 4 bases and J by 5 bases, with 14 bases between. CDR3 in amino acids: CASSSAGGGYGYTF. CDR3 coding DNA: TGTGCCAGCAGTTCTGCGGGGGGTGGTTATGGCTACACCTTC.

The rearrangement joins TRBV15 to TRBJ1-2, with 11 bases fitting TRBD1. CDR1 and CDR2 (germline): LNHNV, YYDKDF (reference sequence). The V gene end was trimmed by 3 bases and the J gene end by 5 bases; junction bases not matched to a gene: 2. The CDR3 runs to 14 residues. The CDR3 region is CATSRDRGLYGYTF. DNA for the CDR3: TGTGCCACCAGCAGGGACAGGGGGCTGTATGGCTACACCTTC.

J is TRBJ2-5 and V is TRBV9; TRBD1 matches at 9 bases. The CDR3 runs to 16 residues. CDR1 SGDLS and CDR2 YYNGEE come from the germline V gene. Trimming at V came to 0 bases and at J to 1 base, leaving 4 bases not matched to a gene. CDR3 coding DNA: TGTGCCAGCAGCGTAGCCTGGGGACAGGGCCAAGAGACCCAGTACTTC. It is translated as CASSVAWGQGQETQYF.

The chain has TRBV4-2 and TRBJ2-7; 8 nucleotides align to TRBD1. CDR1 LGHNA and CDR2 YNFKEQ come from the germline V gene. The J segment lost 7 bases and the V segment lost 0 bases, leaving 14 bases of the junction unmatched. This CDR3 region has 17 residues. The chain's CDR3 is CASSQDPAGQGAGEQYF. CDR3 nucleotide sequence: TGTGCCAGCAGCCAAGATCCGGCTGGCCAGGGGGCAGGGGAGCAGTACTTC.

This clone was recorded only once. The chain uses TRBV12-5 and TRBJ1-2; D remains ambiguous. This CDR3 is 16 amino acids long. Germline values: CDR1 LGHNT, CDR2 FRNRAP. V lost 4 bases to trimming and J lost 2 bases, with 17 bases between them. DNA of the CDR3: TGTGCTAGTGGTTGTTCTTCAGAGGGCCTGAACTATGGCTACACCTTC. Translating gives CASGCSSEGLNYGYTF.

This clone was observed once. The rearrangement uses TRBV19 and TRBJ1-4; D gene ambiguous. CDR1 is LNHDA, CDR2 SQIVND, per germline (reference sequence). The V end lost 2 bases, the J end lost 7 bases, and 11 bases lay between the germline ends. The CDR3 covers 14 residues. The CDR3: CASSIRWRGEKLFF. The CDR3 DNA reads as TGTGCCAGTAGTATAAGGTGGCGAGGTGAAAAACTGTTTTTT.

The chain recombines TRBV25-1 with TRBJ2-1; TRBD1 matches 7 bases. CDR3 length: 13 residues. Germline values: CDR1 MGHDK, CDR2 SYGVNS. J lost 8 bases, V lost 4 bases, and 5 bases had no gene match. The CDR3 bases are TGTGCCAGCAGTGTCCGACAGGGATATGAGCAGTTCTTC. The encoded protein is CASSVRQGYEQFF. The full variable domain, rest sourced from reference TRBV25-1 and TRBJ2-1, is EADIYQTPRYLVIGTGKKITLECSQTMGHDKMYWYQQDPGMELHLIHYSYGVNSTEKGDLSSESTVSRIRTEHFPLTLESARPSHTSQYLCASSVRQGYEQFFGPGTRLTVL.

The chain has TRBV18 and TRBJ2-2; D is perhaps TRBD2 (6 bases). CDR1 and CDR2 from the germline V gene are KGHSH and LQKENI. Trimming pared 6 bases from V and 1 base from J, leaving 9 bases between. The CDR3 contains 14 residues. CDR3 nucleotides: TGTGCCAGCTCCCGGCGGGGGAACACCGGGGAGCTGTTTTTT. Translating it yields CASSRRGNTGELFF. Drawing the rest from reference TRBV18 and TRBJ2-2, the complete variable domain is NAGVMQNPRHLVRRRGQEARLRCSPMKGHSHVYWYRQLPEEGLKFMVYLQKENIIDESGMPKERFSAEFPKEGPSILRIQQVVRGDSAAYFCASSRRGNTGELFFGEGSRLTVL.

Only a few counts were recorded for this clone. The chain carries TRBV21-1 and TRBJ1-2; the DNA was not compared with TRBD1, the D call given in the table. TRBV21-1 is designated a pseudogene. The CDR3 is made up of 13 amino acids. The CDR3, as DNA: TGTGCCAGCCGGACAGGGATGTTCTATGGCTACACCTTC. It codes for CASRTGMFYGYTF.

The J gene is TRBJ1-1, the V gene TRBV19; 7 bases match TRBD1. This CDR3 is 16 amino acids long. Germline V gene data show CDR1 as LNHDA and CDR2 as SQIVND (reference sequence). V lost 6 bases and J lost 0; bases outside the gene matches: 10. In DNA form, the CDR3 reads TGTGCCAGTAGCCACAGGGGAAGGATTTTGAACACTGAAGCTTTCTTT. Translated, it gives CASSHRGRILNTEAFF.

This chain connects TRBV20-1 to TRBJ1-2, with D perhaps matching TRBD1 (6 bases). Germline V gene lookup returns CDR1 DFQATT and CDR2 SNEGSKA (reference sequence). V shed 5 bases and J shed 13 bases, with 11 bases lying between them. CDR3 length: 9 residues. The CDR3 sequence: CSAGGACTF. In DNA form, the CDR3 reads TGCAGTGCTGGGGGGGCCTGCACCTTC.

The sample holds one count of this clone. This chain connects TRBV28 to TRBJ1-5, with D hard to call. Trimming shortened V by 5 bases and J by 14 bases, and 7 bases separated the two germline ends. Germline values: CDR1 MDHEN, CDR2 SYDVKM. There are 9 residues in the CDR3. CDR3 protein: CASSPPEHF. In nucleotides, the CDR3 is TGTGCCAGCAGTCCCCCCGAGCATTTT. The variable domain in full, with the rest retrieved from reference TRBV28 and TRBJ1-5, is DVKVTQSSRYLVKRTGEKVFLECVQDMDHENMFWYRQDPGLGLRLIYFSYDVKMKEKGDIPEGYSVSREKKERFSLILESASTNQTSMYLCASSPPEHFGDGTRLSIL.

This clone turned up a few times. The V gene is TRBV19, the J gene TRBJ2-1, with a possible D match to TRBD2 (6 bases). The V and J ends lost 4 bases and 9 bases respectively, with 7 bases between them. This CDR3 comprises 11 residues. Per the germline V gene, CDR1 is LNHDA and CDR2 is SQIVND (reference sequence). CDR3 nucleotides: TGTGCCAGTAGTAAGGGAGGTGAGCAGTTCTTC. It is translated as CASSKGGEQFF.

In this sample, this clone turned up once. This chain connects TRBV4-2 to TRBJ2-2; a weak D match, TRBD2 (6 bases). Trimming took off 4 bases at V and 7 bases at J, with 13 bases between the two ends. Germline CDR1 LGHNA, CDR2 YNFKEQ. The CDR3 length is 14 residues. CDR3 amino acids: CASSPLKEGGELFF. CDR3 bases: TGTGCCAGCAGCCCCTTGAAGGAGGGCGGGGAGCTGTTTTTT.

The chain links TRBV14 to TRBJ2-1, with D unclear. This CDR3 is built from 13 residues. Germline CDR1 SGHDN, CDR2 FVKESK. Trimming took off 0 bases at V and 8 bases at J, with 8 bases between the two ends. CDR3 in amino acids: CASSQDPVDEQFF. CDR3 sequence (DNA): TGTGCCAGCAGCCAAGATCCTGTCGATGAGCAGTTCTTC. Drawing the rest from reference TRBV14 and TRBJ2-1, the complete variable domain is EAGVTQFPSHSVIEKGQTVTLRCDPISGHDNLYWYRRVMGKEIKFLLHFVKESKQDESGMPNNRFLAERTGGTYSTLKVQPAELEDSGVYFCASSQDPVDEQFFGPGTRLTVL.

This sequence joins TRBV5-6 and TRBJ1-1, with D unclear. Germline CDR1 and CDR2: SGHDT and YYEEEE. V dropped 3 bases and J dropped 9 bases, with 18 bases sitting between them. This CDR3 has 14 residues. The chain's CDR3 is CASSWAGGGIKAFF. The CDR3 DNA reads as TGTGCCAGCAGCTGGGCCGGAGGAGGGATAAAAGCTTTCTTT.

This chain links TRBV6-1 with TRBJ2-3; D perhaps matches TRBD1 (5 bases). This CDR3 is built from 13 residues. Trimming removed 9 bases from V and 7 bases from J, with 17 bases in between. Germline V CDR1 and CDR2: MNHNS, SASEGT. This CDR3 is CASRTNGPHTQYF. The CDR3 DNA follows: TGTGCCAGTCGGACAAATGGGCCCCATACGCAGTATTTT.

CDR3 bases: TGTGCCAGCAGCCGGGAGCCGAGCTCCTACGAGCAGTACTTC. Translating gives CASSREPSSYEQYF. The chain has TRBV7-6 and TRBJ2-7, with a possible D match to TRBD2 (6 bases). The CDR3 totals 14 residues. V lost 5 bases to trimming and J lost 0 bases, with 11 bases between them. Germline loops: CDR1 SGHVS, CDR2 FNYEAQ.

The CDR3: CASSQDVGGLRQDEKLFF. The CDR3 nucleotides are TGCGCCAGCAGCCAAGATGTGGGTGGGCTCCGGCAAGATGAAAAACTGTTTTTT. This chain connects TRBV4-3 to TRBJ1-4; D is unresolved. This CDR3 contains 18 residues. Germline V lookup: CDR1 LGHNA, CDR2 YSLEER. V was cut by 0 bases and J by 6 bases, with 20 bases left in between.